Given below is one TCR beta chain in context. No antigen is known for it. This CDR3 region has 15 residues. Germline V gives CDR1 SGHRS, CDR2 YFSETQ. V was cut by 6 bases and J by 3 bases, with 15 bases left in between. This record belongs to a study of CD8 T cells in ankylosing spondylitis. Study-wide results and limits: Within ankylosing spondylitis blood, a TCR beta motif made up of roughly eight highly homologous variants appeared to be characteristic.

A single record per CDR3 protein comes from TCRdb applying MiXCR to the 5' RACE reads. The table has under 950,000 distinct CDR3 sequences, around 20% seen once. The chain is built from TRBV5-1 and TRBJ2-2; possibly TRBD1 or TRBD2 for D (5 bases each). Specimen: blood, either unsorted or a sorted T cell fraction (not recorded which). The origin of this receptor is a male donor with ankylosing spondylitis. The CDR3 DNA sequence: TGCGCCAGCATGCAATTCGTGGGGGACACCGGGGAGCTGTTTTTT. The encoded protein is CASMQFVGDTGELFF.